This T cell receptor (beta chain) was retrieved from a study of Graves' ophthalmopathy and Graves' hyperthyroidism. Study-wide results and limits: Blood also held most thyroid clonotypes expanded above 0.001 frequency.

Worth noting for this clonotype: Its specificity is not known.

Trimming cost V 4 bases and J 0 bases, with 8 bases left between them. The CDR3 length is 13 residues. In germline, CDR1 is SGHRS, CDR2 YFSETQ. RNA transcripts were the template, and TCR beta CDR3 regions were amplified from them. First-round RT-PCR with HTBI primers preceded a second-round multiplex PCR. TCRdb re-called the multiplex PCR reads through MiXCR, storing one row per CDR3 protein. The sample has around 1.1 million distinct CDR3 sequences; about 35% are singletons. Sequencing input: peripheral blood or thyroid tissue (not recorded which). J is TRBJ2-7 and V is TRBV5-1; tentatively, D is TRBD2 (5 bases). This TCR was recovered from an adult man with Graves' hyperthyroidism. The CDR3 protein is CASSEDFSYEQYF. The CDR3 region has the DNA TGCGCCAGCAGCGAGGACTTCTCCTACGAGCAGTACTTC.